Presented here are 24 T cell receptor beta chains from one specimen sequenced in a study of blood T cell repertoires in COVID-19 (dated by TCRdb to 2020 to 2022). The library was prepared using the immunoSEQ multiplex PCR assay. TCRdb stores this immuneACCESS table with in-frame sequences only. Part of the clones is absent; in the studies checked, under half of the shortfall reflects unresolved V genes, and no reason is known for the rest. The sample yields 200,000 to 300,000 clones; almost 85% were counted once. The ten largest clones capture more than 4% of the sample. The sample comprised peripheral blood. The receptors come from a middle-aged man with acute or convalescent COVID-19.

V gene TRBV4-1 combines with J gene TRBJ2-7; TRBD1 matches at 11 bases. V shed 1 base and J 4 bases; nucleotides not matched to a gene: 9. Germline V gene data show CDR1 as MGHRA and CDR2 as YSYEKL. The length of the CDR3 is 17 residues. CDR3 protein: CASSQGIVGQGAYEQYF. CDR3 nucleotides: TGCGCCAGCAGCCAAGGAATTGTCGGACAGGGGGCTTACGAGCAGTACTTC.

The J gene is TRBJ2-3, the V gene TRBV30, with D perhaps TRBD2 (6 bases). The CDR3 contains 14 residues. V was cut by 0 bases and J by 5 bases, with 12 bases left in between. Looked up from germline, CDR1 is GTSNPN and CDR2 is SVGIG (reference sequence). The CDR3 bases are TGTGCCTGGAGTGTTCTAGCGTACGTAGATACGCAGTATTTT. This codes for CAWSVLAYVDTQYF. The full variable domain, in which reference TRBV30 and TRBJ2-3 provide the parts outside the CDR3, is SQTIHQWPATLVQPVGSPLSLECTVEGTSNPNLYWYRQAAGRGLQLLFYSVGIGQISSEVPQNLSASRPQDRQFILSSKKLLLSDSGFYLCAWSVLAYVDTQYFGPGTRLTVL.

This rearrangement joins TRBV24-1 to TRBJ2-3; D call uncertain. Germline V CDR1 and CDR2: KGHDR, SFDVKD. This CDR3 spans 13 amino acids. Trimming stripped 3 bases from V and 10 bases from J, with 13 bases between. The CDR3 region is CATSDADSNPQYF. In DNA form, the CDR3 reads TGTGCCACCAGTGATGCAGACTCCAATCCGCAGTATTTT.

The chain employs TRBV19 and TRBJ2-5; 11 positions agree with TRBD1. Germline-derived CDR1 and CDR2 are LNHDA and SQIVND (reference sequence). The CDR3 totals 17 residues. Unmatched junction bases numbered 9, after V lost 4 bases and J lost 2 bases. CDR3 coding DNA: TGTGCCAGTAGTACTAAAACCCGGGACAGGGGGCAAGAGACCCAGTACTTC. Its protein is CASSTKTRDRGQETQYF.

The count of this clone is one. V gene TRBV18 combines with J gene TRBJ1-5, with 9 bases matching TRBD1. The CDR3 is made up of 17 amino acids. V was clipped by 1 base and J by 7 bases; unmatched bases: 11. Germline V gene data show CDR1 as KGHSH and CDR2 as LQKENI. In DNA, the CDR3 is TGTGCCAGCTCACCACAAAGGGGACAGGGAAGTTACCAGCCCCAGCATTTT. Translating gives CASSPQRGQGSYQPQHF.

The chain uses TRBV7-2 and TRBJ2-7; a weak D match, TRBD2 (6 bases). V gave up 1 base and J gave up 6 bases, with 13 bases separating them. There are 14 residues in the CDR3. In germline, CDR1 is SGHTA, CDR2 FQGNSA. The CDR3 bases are TGTGCCAGCAGCTTAGGTGGCGGGGACCGCGAGCAGTACTTC. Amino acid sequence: CASSLGGGDREQYF.

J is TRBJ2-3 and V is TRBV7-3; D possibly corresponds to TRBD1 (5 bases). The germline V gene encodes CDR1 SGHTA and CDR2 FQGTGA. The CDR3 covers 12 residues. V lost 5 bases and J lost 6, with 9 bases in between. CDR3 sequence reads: CASSIGADTQYF. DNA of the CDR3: TGTGCCAGCAGCATAGGGGCGGATACGCAGTATTTT.

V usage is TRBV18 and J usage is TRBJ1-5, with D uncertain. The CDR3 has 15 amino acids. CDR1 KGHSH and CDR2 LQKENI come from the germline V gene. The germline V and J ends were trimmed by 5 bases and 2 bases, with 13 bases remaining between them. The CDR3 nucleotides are TGTGCCAGCTCAGCCCTATCCGGGGGCAATCAGCCCCAGCATTTT. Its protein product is CASSALSGGNQPQHF. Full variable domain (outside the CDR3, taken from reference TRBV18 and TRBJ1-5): NAGVMQNPRHLVRRRGQEARLRCSPMKGHSHVYWYRQLPEEGLKFMVYLQKENIIDESGMPKERFSAEFPKEGPSILRIQQVVRGDSAAYFCASSALSGGNQPQHFGDGTRLSIL.

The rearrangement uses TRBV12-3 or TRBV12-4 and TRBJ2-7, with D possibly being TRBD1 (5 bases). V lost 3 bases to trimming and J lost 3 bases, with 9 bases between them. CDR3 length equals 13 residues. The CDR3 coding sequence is TGTGCCAGCAGTTTGACAGTTAGCTACGAGCAGTACTTC. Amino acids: CASSLTVSYEQYF.

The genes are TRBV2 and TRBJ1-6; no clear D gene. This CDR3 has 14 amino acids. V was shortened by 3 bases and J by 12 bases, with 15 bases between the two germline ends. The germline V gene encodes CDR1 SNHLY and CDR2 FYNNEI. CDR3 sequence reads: CASSEMSSNGPLHF. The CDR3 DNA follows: TGTGCCAGCAGTGAGATGTCCAGTAATGGACCCCTCCACTTT.

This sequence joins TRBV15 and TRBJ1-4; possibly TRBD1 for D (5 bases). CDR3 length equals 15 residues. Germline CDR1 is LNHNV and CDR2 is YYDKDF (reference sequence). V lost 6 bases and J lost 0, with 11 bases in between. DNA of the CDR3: TGTGCCACCAGGGCCCAGGGTTCAACTAATGAAAAACTGTTTTTT. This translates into CATRAQGSTNEKLFF.

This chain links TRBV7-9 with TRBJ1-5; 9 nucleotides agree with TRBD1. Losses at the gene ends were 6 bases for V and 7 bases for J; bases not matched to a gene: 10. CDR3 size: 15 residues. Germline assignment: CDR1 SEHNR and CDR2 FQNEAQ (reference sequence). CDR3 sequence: CASSSTGQGGQPQHF. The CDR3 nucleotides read TGTGCCAGCAGTTCGACGGGACAGGGCGGACAGCCCCAGCATTTT.

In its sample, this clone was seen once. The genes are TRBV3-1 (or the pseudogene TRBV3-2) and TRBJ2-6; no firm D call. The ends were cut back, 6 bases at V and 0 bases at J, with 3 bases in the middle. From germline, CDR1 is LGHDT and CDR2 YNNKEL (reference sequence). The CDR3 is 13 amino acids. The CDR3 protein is CASSRSGANVLTF. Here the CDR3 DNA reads TGTGCCAGCAGTCGCTCTGGGGCCAACGTCCTGACTTTC.

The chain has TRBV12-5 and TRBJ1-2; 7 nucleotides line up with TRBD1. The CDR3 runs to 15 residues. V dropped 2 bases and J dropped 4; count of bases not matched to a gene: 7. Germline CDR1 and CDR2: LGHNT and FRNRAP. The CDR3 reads CASGLIDRVTYGYTF. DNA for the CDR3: TGTGCTAGTGGTTTGATCGACAGGGTTACCTATGGCTACACCTTC.

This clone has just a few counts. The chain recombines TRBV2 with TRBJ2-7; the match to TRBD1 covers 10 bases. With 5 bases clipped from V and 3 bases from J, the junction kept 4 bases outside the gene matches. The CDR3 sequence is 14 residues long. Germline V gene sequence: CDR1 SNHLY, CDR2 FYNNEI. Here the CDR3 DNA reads TGTGCCAGCAGTCAGGACAGGGGGTTCTACGAGCAGTACTTC. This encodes CASSQDRGFYEQYF.

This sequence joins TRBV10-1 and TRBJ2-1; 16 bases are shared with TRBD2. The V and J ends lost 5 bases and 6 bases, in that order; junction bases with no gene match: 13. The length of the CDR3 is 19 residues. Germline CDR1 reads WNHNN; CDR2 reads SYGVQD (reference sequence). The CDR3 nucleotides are TGCGCCAGCAGTCCTCGGGTTCCGGGACTAGCGGGGGGGCCCAATGAGCAGTTCTTC. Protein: CASSPRVPGLAGGPNEQFF.

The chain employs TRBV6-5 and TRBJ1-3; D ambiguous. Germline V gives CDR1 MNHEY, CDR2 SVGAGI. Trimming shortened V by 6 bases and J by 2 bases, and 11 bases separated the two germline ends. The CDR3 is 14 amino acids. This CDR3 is CASRRVLTGNTIYF. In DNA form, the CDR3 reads TGTGCCAGCAGGAGAGTCCTTACTGGAAACACCATATATTTT.

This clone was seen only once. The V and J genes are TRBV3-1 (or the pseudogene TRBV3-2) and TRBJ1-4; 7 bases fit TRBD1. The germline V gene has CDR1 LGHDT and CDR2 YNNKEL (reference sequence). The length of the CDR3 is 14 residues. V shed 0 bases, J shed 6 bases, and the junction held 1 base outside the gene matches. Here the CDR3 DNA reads TGTGCCAGCAGCCAAGACCAGGGGGATGAAAAACTGTTTTTT. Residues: CASSQDQGDEKLFF.

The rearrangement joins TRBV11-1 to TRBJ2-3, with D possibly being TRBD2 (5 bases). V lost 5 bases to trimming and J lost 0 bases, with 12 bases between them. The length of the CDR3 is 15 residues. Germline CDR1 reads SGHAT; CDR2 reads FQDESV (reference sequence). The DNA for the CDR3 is TGTGCCAGCAGCCCCCGGACTGATAGCACAGATACGCAGTATTTT. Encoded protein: CASSPRTDSTDTQYF.

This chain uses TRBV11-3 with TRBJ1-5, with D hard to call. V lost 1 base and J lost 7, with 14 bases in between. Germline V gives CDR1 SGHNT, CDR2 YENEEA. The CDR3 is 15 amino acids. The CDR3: CASSLVLAGGQPQHF. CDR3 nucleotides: TGTGCCAGCAGCTTAGTTTTGGCAGGCGGGCAGCCCCAGCATTTT.

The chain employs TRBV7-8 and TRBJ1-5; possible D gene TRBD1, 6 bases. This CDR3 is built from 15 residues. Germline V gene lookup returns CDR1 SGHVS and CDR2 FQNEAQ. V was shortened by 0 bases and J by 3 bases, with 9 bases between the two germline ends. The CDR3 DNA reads TGTGCCAGCAGCTTAGCAGGGGGTCCCAATCAGCCCCAGCATTTT. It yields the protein CASSLAGGPNQPQHF.

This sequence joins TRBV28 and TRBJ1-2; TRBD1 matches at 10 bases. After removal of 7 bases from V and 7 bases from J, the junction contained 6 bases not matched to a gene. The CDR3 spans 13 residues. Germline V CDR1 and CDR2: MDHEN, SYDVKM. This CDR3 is CASTGTGASGYTF. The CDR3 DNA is TGTGCCAGCACCGGGACAGGGGCTAGTGGCTACACCTTC.

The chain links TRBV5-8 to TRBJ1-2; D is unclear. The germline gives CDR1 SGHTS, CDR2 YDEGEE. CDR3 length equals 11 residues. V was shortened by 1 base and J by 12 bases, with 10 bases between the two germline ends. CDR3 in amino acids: CASSLRPRDTF. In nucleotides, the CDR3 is TGTGCCAGCAGCTTGCGTCCCCGGGACACCTTC.

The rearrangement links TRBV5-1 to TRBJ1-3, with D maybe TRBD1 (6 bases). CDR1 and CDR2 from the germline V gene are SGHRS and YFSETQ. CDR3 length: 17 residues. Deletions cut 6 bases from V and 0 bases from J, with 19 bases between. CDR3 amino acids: CASKNDPGHLSGNTIYF. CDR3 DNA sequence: TGCGCCAGCAAAAATGATCCGGGACACCTCTCTGGAAACACCATATATTTT.